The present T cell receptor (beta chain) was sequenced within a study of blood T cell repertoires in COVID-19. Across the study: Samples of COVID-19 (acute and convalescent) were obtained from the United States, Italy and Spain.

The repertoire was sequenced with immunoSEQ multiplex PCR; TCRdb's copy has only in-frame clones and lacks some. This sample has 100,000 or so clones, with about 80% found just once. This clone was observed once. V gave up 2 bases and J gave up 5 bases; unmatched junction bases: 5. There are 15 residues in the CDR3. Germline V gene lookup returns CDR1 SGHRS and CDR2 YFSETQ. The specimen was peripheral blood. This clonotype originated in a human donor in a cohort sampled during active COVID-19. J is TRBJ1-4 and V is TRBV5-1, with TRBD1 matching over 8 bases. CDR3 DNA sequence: TGCGCCAGCAGCTTCGGACAGGGACCAAATGAAAAACTGTTTTTT. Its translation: CASSFGQGPNEKLFF.